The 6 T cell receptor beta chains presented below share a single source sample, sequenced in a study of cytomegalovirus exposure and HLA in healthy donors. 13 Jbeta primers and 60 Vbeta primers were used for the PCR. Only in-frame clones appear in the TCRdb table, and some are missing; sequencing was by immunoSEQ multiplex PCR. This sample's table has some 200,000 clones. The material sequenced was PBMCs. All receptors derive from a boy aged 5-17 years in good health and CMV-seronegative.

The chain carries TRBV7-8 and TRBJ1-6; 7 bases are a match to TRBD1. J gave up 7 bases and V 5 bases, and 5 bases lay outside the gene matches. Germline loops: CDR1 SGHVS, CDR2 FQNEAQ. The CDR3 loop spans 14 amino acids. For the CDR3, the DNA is TGTGCCAGCAGCCCCGGGACAGAAAATTCACCCCTCCACTTT. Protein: CASSPGTENSPLHF.

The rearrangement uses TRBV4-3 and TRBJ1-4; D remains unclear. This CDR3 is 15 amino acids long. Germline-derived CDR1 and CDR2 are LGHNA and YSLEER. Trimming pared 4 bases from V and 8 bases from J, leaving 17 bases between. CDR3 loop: CASSRSGPMGEKLFF. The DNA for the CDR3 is TGCGCCAGCAGCCGTAGCGGTCCAATGGGGGAAAAACTGTTTTTT.

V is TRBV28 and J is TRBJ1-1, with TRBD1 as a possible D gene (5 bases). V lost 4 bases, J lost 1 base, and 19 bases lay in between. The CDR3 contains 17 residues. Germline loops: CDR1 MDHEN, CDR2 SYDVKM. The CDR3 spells CASSSPNVGHANTEAFF. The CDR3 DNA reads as TGTGCCAGCAGTTCCCCAAATGTCGGACACGCGAACACTGAAGCTTTCTTT.

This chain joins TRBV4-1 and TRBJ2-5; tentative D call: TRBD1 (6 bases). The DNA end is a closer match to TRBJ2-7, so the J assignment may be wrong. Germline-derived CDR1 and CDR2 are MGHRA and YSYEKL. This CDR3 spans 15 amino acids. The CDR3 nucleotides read TGCGCCAGCAGCCAAGATGATCGACAGGTCCACGAGCAGTACTTC. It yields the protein CASSQDDRQVHEQYF.

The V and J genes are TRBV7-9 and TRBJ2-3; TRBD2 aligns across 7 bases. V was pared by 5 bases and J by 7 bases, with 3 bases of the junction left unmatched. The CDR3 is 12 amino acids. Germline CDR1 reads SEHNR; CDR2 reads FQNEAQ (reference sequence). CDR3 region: CASSQTSYTQYF. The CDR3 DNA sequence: TGTGCCAGCAGCCAGACTAGCTATACGCAGTATTTT.

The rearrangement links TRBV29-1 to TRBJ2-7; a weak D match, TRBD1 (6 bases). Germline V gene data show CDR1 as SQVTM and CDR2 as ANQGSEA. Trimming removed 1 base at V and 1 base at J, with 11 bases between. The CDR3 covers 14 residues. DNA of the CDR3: TGCAGCGTTGAAGGACCCGGGACATCCTACGAGCAGTACTTC. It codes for CSVEGPGTSYEQYF.